The clone carrying this TCR beta chain was observed many times. What it binds is not known. A roughly 9.7 ml volume of fresh peripheral blood provided the PBMCs. Amplified TCR beta CDR3 regions derived from RNA transcripts. The study used the HTBI primer set for a first-round RT-PCR of the TCR CDR3. One entry per CDR3 protein results from TCRdb running MiXCR on the multiplex PCR reads. The data contain about 590,000 distinct CDR3 sequences, more than 15% of them singletons. V dropped 5 bases and J dropped 1 base, with 15 bases sitting between them. Germline lookup yields CDR1 SGHTA and CDR2 FQGNSA. The CDR3 is 16 amino acids. These data belong to a study of T cells in Graves' hyperthyroidism and ophthalmopathy. Study details: At the time of initial diagnosis and before any treatment, peripheral blood was collected.

Whole-study results and caveats: Most clonotypes expanded in the thyroid (above 0.001) were also present in blood.

This clonotype was sampled from a woman aged 30 to 39 with Graves' hyperthyroidism. The sample consisted of blood. This chain connects TRBV7-2 to TRBJ1-5, with D perhaps matching TRBD1 (5 bases). CDR3: CASSPRTDKSNQPQHF. The CDR3 DNA reads TGTGCCAGCAGCCCACGGACGGACAAAAGCAATCAGCCCCAGCATTTT.